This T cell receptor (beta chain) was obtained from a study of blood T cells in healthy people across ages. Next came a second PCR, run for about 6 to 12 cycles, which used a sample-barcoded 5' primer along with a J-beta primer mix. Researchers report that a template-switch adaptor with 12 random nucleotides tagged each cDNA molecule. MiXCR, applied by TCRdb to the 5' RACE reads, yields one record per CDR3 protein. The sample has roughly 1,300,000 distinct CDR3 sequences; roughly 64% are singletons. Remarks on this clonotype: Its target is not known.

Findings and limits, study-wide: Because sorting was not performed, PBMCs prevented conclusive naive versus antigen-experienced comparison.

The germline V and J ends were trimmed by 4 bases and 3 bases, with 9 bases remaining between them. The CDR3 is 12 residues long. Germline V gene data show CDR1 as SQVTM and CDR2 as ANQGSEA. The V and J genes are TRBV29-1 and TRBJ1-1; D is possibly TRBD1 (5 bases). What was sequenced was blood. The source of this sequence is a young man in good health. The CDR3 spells CSVVGVDTEAFF. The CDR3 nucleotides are TGCAGCGTTGTAGGGGTAGACACTGAAGCTTTCTTT.